One sample yielded the 12 T cell receptor beta chains listed below, sequenced in a study of regulatory T cells in long-lasting Graves disease. Indicated time point: persistent/refractory GD, antithyroid drugs over 5 years with positive TRAb. RNA isolated from PBMCs was used to make the TCR library. Arm-PCR of CDR3 regions with iRepertoire HTBI primers generated TCR beta libraries. TCRdb reanalysed the multiplex PCR reads using MiXCR and keeps one entry per CDR3 protein. The repertoire consists of fewer than 600,000 distinct CDR3 sequences, with about 20% occurring once and the leading ten covering around 12%. The material sequenced was peripheral blood mononuclear cells (PBMCs), taken when the disease was refractory, from a patient treated with antithyroid drugs. These receptors were taken from a female donor with Graves disease.

This clonotype has a count of ten or more. CDR3 sequence (DNA): TGTGCCAGCAGCGCATTTCAGCGGGAGAAGGACGAGCAGTACTTC. It encodes CASSAFQREKDEQYF. The chain joins TRBV11-2 to TRBJ2-7; 8 nucleotides align to TRBD2. V was clipped by 5 bases and J by 5 bases; unmatched bases: 11. CDR1 and CDR2 from the germline V gene are SGHAT and FQNNGV. The CDR3 covers 15 residues.

This clonotype was observed a handful of times. The rearrangement uses TRBV7-9 and TRBJ1-4, with D possibly being TRBD1 (5 bases). The CDR3 runs to 16 residues. Germline V gives CDR1 SEHNR, CDR2 FQNEAQ (reference sequence). V lost 2 bases and J 2 bases, leaving 12 bases between the germline ends. The CDR3 DNA reads TGTGCCAGCAGCTTAAAGGGGCAGTCTACTAATGAAAAACTGTTTTTT. Amino acid sequence: CASSLKGQSTNEKLFF.

This clonotype was seen at least ten times. The chain uses TRBV11-2 and TRBJ1-5; no definite D call. CDR1 SGHAT and CDR2 FQNNGV come from the germline V gene. This CDR3 contains 15 residues. Trimming removed 1 base at V and 7 bases at J, with 14 bases between. CDR3 region: CASSLAQGPGQPQHF. In nucleotides, the CDR3 is TGTGCCAGCAGCTTAGCGCAAGGTCCCGGGCAGCCCCAGCATTTT. The whole variable domain, remainder taken from reference TRBV11-2 and TRBJ1-5, is EAGVAQSPRYKIIEKRQSVAFWCNPISGHATLYWYQQILGQGPKLLIQFQNNGVVDDSQLPKDRFSAERLKGVDSTLKIQPAKLEDSAVYLCASSLAQGPGQPQHFGDGTRLSIL.

At least ten counts were recorded for this clonotype. The chain joins TRBV13 to TRBJ2-5, with D perhaps TRBD1 (5 bases). The CDR3 is 16 residues long. The germline CDR1 and CDR2 sequences are PRHDT and FYEKMQ (reference sequence). The V end lost 0 bases, the J end lost 5 bases, and 16 bases lay between the germline ends. The CDR3: CASSLGGQGTSETQYF. CDR3 nucleotide sequence: TGTGCCAGCAGCTTAGGCGGCCAGGGTACATCGGAGACCCAGTACTTC.

This clonotype was found a few times. The chain recombines TRBV7-2 with TRBJ1-2; D is undetermined. Germline lookup yields CDR1 SGHTA and CDR2 FQGNSA. The CDR3 is made up of 15 amino acids. V lost 5 bases to trimming and J lost 3 bases, with 16 bases between them. CDR3: CASSKAASADYGYTF. The DNA of the CDR3 is TGTGCCAGCAGCAAAGCGGCGTCAGCGGACTATGGCTACACCTTC.

V is TRBV19 and J is TRBJ1-1; 7 bases fit TRBD1. Germline V CDR1 and CDR2: LNHDA, SQIVND (reference sequence). J was trimmed by 5 bases and V by 8 bases; bases with no gene match: 5. The CDR3 extends over 12 amino acids. The CDR3 reads CASGDRATEAFF. CDR3 bases: TGTGCCAGTGGTGACAGGGCTACTGAAGCTTTCTTT. Filled out from reference TRBV19 and TRBJ1-1, the complete variable domain reads DGGITQSPKYLFRKEGQNVTLSCEQNLNHDAMYWYRQDPGQGLRLIYYSQIVNDFQKGDIAEGYSVSREKKESFPLTVTSAQKNPTAFYLCASGDRATEAFFGQGTRLTVV.

This sequence joins TRBV5-1 and TRBJ2-7; 14 bases map to TRBD2. The CDR3 has 16 residues. Germline V gene lookup returns CDR1 SGHRS and CDR2 YFSETQ. The V gene end was trimmed by 0 bases and the J gene end by 6 bases; junction bases not matched to a gene: 5. CDR3 nucleotides: TGCGCCAGCAGCTTGGACTTGGGACTAGCGGGGGCCGAGCAGTACTTC. Translating it yields CASSLDLGLAGAEQYF.

This clonotype has more than one count but fewer than ten. The chain is built from TRBV11-2 and TRBJ2-7; a weak D match, TRBD2 (5 bases). The V gene's germline CDR1 is SGHAT and CDR2 FQNNGV. Trimming cost V 6 bases and J 3 bases, with 12 bases left between them. This CDR3 has 13 amino acids. CDR3 in amino acids: CASRGVGFYEQYF. The CDR3 nucleotides read TGTGCCAGCAGGGGAGTAGGTTTCTACGAGCAGTACTTC.

The sample holds one count of this clonotype. The V and J genes are TRBV24-1 and TRBJ2-3; D is unresolved. The CDR3 contains 15 residues. CDR1 is KGHDR, CDR2 SFDVKD, per germline. Trimming removed 4 bases at V and 2 bases at J, with 12 bases between. The CDR3 is CATSDERENTDTQYF. CDR3 DNA: TGTGCCACCAGTGACGAGCGAGAAAACACAGATACGCAGTATTTT.

The sample holds one count of this clonotype. The chain joins TRBV5-4 to TRBJ2-2; D ambiguous. V lost 3 bases and J lost 4, with 10 bases in between. Germline V gives CDR1 SGHNT, CDR2 YYREEE (reference sequence). This CDR3 region has 14 residues. The chain's CDR3 is CASSWDSRTGELFF. The DNA for the CDR3 is TGTGCCAGCAGCTGGGATTCACGCACCGGGGAGCTGTTTTTT.

The chain couples TRBV10-3 to TRBJ1-4, with 7 bases aligning to TRBD1. CDR3 length: 15 residues. V lost 10 bases and J lost 0; bases outside the gene matches: 8. Germline V gene data show CDR1 as ENHRY and CDR2 as SYGVKD. As DNA, the CDR3 is TGTGCCACCTCACCCAGGGGGGCAACTAATGAAAAACTGTTTTTT. As protein: CATSPRGATNEKLFF.

The chain couples TRBV20-1 to TRBJ2-5; 8 nucleotides match TRBD2. The CDR3 runs to 13 residues. The V and J ends lost 6 bases and 4 bases, in that order; junction bases with no gene match: 7. Germline V gives CDR1 DFQATT, CDR2 SNEGSKA (reference sequence). The CDR3 bases are TGCAGTGCCCTCTCGGCGGGGGGAGAGACCCAGTACTTC. This sequence encodes CSALSAGGETQYF.